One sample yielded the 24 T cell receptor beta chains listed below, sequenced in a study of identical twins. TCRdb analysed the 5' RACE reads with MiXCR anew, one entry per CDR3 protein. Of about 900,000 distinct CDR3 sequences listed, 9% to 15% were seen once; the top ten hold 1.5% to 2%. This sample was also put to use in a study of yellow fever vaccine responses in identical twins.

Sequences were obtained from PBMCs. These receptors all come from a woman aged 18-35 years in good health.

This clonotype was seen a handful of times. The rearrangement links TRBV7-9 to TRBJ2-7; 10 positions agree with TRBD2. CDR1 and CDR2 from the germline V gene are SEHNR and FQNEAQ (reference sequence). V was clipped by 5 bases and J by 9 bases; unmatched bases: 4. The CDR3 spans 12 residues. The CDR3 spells CASSPGTSAQYF. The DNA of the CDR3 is TGTGCCAGCAGCCCGGGGACTAGCGCGCAGTACTTC.

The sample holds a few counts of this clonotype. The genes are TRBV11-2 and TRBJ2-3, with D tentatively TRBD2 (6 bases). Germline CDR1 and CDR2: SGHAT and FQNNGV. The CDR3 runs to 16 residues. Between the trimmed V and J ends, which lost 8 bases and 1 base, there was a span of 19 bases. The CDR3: CASSWVAGMGTDTQYF. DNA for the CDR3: TGTGCCAGCTCCTGGGTGGCGGGAATGGGCACAGATACGCAGTATTTT.

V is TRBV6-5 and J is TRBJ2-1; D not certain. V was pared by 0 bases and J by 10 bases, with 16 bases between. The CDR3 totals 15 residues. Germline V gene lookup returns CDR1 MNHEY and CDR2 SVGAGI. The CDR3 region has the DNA TGTGCCAGCAGTTACTCTATCCGGGTTGGAGAGGAGCAGTTCTTC. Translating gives CASSYSIRVGEEQFF.

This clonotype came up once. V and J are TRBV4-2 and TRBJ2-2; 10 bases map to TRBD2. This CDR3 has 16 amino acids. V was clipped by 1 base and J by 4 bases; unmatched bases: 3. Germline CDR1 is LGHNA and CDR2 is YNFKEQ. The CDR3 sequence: CASSQAEREGTGELFF. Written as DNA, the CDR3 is TGTGCCAGCAGCCAAGCGGAGCGGGAGGGCACCGGGGAGCTGTTTTTT.

The chain's CDR3 is CASSLAGGRVGELFF. CDR3 nucleotides: TGTGCCAGCAGCTTAGCGGGGGGCCGTGTCGGGGAGCTGTTTTTT. This chain uses TRBV7-8 with TRBJ2-2; TRBD1 or TRBD2 may be the D gene (6 bases each). V was clipped by 0 bases and J by 7 bases, with 12 bases between them. In germline, CDR1 is SGHVS, CDR2 FQNEAQ. CDR3 length: 15 residues.

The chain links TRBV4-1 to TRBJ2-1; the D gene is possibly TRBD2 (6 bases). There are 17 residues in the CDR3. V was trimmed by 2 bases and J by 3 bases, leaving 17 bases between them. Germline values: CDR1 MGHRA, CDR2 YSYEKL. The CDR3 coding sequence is TGCGCCAGCAGCCAATGGGGGGAACTAGCCTTCTACAATGAGCAGTTCTTC. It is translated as CASSQWGELAFYNEQFF.

The CDR3 coding sequence is TGTGCCAGCAGCCAAGCACTATCTAATGAGCAGTTCTTC. This sequence encodes CASSQALSNEQFF. The rearrangement links TRBV4-2 to TRBJ2-1, with D unclear. The V and J ends lost 1 base and 7 bases respectively, with 8 bases between them. The CDR3 loop spans 13 amino acids. CDR1 is LGHNA and CDR2 is YNFKEQ in the germline V gene.

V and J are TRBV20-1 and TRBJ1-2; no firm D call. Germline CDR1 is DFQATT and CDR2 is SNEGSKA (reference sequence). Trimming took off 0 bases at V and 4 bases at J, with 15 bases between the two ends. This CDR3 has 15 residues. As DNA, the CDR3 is TGCAGTGCTAGAGATATAGGAGGAGTCAGCTATGGCTACACCTTC. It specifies CSARDIGGVSYGYTF.

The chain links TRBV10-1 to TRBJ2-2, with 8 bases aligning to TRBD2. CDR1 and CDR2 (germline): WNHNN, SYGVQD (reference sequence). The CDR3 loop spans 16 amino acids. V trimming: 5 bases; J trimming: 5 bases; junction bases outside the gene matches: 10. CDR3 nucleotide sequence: TGCGCCAGCAGTTTGGTCCGACTAGCGAGTACCGGGGAGCTGTTTTTT. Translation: CASSLVRLASTGELFF.

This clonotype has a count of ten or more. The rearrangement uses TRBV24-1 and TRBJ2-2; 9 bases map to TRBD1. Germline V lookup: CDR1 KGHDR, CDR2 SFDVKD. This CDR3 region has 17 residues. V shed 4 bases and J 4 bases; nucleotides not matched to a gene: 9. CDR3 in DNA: TGTGCCACCAGTGAGTCCGGGACAGGGCGTTTCACCGGGGAGCTGTTTTTT. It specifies CATSESGTGRFTGELFF.

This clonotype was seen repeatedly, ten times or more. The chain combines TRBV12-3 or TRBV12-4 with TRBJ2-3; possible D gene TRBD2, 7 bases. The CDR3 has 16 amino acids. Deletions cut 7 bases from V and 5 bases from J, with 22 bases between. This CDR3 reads CASTPEWSGGVDTQYF. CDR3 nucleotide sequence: TGTGCCAGCACTCCGGAGTGGTCGGGGGGCGTAGATACGCAGTATTTT.

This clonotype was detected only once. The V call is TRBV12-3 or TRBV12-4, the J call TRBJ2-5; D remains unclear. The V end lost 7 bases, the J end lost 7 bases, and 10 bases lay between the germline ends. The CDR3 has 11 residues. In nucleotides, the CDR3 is TGTGCCAGCACCGAAGGTGCGACCCAGTACTTC. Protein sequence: CASTEGATQYF.

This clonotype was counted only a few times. The CDR3: CASRPRGALYNEQFF. CDR3 DNA sequence: TGTGCCAGCAGGCCGCGGGGGGCTCTCTACAATGAGCAGTTCTTC. The chain couples TRBV28 to TRBJ2-1; 8 nucleotides line up with TRBD2. V trimming: 6 bases; J trimming: 3 bases; junction bases outside the gene matches: 7. This CDR3 has 15 amino acids. Germline CDR1 is MDHEN and CDR2 is SYDVKM. The full variable domain, in which reference TRBV28 and TRBJ2-1 provide the parts outside the CDR3, is DVKVTQSSRYLVKRTGEKVFLECVQDMDHENMFWYRQDPGLGLRLIYFSYDVKMKEKGDIPEGYSVSREKKERFSLILESASTNQTSMYLCASRPRGALYNEQFFGPGTRLTVL.

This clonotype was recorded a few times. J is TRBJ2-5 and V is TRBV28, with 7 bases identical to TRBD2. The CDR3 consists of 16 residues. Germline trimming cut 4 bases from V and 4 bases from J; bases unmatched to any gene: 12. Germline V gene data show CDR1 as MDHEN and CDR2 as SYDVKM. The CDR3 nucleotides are TGTGCCAGCAGTTCAATCCCCCGACTAGCCAGAGAGACCCAGTACTTC. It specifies CASSSIPRLARETQYF.

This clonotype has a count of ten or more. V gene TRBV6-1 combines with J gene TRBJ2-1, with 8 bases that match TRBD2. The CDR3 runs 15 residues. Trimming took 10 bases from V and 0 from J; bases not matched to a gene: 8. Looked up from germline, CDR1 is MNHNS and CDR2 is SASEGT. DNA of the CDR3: TGTGCCACCAAGGGGCTAGCGGGCTCCTACAATGAGCAGTTCTTC. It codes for CATKGLAGSYNEQFF.

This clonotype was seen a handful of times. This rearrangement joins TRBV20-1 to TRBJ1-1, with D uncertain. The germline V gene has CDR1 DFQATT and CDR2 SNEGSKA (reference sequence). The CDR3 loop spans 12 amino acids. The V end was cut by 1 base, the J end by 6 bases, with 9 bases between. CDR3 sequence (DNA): TGCAGTGCTAGAGGCCCCGGGGCTGAAGCTTTCTTT. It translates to CSARGPGAEAFF.

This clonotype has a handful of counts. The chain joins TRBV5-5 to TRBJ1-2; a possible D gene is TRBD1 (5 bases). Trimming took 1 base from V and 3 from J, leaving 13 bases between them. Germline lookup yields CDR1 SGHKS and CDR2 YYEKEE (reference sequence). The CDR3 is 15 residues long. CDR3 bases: TGTGCCAGCAGCTTGTCAATCGGCAGGGACTATGGCTACACCTTC. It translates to CASSLSIGRDYGYTF.

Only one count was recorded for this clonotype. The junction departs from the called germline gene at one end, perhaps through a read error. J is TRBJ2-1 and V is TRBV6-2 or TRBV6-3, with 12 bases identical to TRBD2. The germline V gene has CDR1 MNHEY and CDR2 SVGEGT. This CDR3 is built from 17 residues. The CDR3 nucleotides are TGTGTCAGCAGTTACGGGGGGGGACTAGCGGGCTACAATGAGCAGTTCTTC. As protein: CVSSYGGGLAGYNEQFF.

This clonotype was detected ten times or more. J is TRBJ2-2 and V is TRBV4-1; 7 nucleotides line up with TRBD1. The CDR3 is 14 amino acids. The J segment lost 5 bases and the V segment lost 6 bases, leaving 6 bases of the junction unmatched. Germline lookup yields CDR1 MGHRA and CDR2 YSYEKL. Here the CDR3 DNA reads TGCGCCAGCAGTTCGCGACAGGGAACCGGGGAGCTGTTTTTT. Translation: CASSSRQGTGELFF.

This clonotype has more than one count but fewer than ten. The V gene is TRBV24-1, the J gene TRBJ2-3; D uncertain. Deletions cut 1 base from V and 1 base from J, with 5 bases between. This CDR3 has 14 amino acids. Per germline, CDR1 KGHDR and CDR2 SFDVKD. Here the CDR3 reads CATSDFLGTDTQYF. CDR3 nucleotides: TGTGCCACCAGTGATTTTTTGGGCACAGATACGCAGTATTTT.

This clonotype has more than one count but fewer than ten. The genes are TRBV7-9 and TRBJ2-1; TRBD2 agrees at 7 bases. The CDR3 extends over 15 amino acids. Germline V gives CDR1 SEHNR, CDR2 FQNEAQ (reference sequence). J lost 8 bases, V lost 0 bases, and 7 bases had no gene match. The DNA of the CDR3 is TGTGCCAGCAGCTTAGCGGGGAGGGCCAGCGATGAGCAGTTCTTC. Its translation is CASSLAGRASDEQFF.

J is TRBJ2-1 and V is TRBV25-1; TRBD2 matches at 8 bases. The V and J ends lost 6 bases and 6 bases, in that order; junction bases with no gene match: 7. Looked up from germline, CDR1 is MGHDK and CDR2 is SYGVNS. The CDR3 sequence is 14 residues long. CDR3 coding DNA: TGTGCCAGCAGAGGACTAGCATCGGGCAATGAGCAGTTCTTC. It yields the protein CASRGLASGNEQFF.

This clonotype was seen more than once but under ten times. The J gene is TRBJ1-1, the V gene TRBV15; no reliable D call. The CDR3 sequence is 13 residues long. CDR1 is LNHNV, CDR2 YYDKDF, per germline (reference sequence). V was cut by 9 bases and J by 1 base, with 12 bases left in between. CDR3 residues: CATAEERNTEAFF. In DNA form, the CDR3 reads TGTGCCACGGCAGAAGAGAGGAACACTGAAGCTTTCTTT. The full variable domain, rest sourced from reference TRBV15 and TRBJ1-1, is DAMVIQNPRYQVTQFGKPVTLSCSQTLNHNVMYWYQQKSSQAPKLLFHYYDKDFNNEADTPDNFQSRRPNTSFCFLDIRSPGLGDTAMYLCATAEERNTEAFFGQGTRLTVV.

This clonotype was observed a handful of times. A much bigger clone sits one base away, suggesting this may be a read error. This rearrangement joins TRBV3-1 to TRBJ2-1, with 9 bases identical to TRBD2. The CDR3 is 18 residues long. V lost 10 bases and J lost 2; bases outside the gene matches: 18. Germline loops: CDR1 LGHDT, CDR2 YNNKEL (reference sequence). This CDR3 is CAISPAVVAGGPYNEQFF. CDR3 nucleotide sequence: TGTGCCATCAGTCCGGCCGTAGTTGCGGGGGGGCCCTACAATGAGCAGTTCTTC.